One and the same sample provided the 32 T cell receptor beta chains below, sequenced in a study of graft-versus-host responses after intestinal transplantation. Sequenced by immunoSEQ multiplex PCR; TCRdb stores in-frame clones only, minus some. The sample comprises 73,000 or so clones, nearly 90% of which are singletons, and less than 5% rests with the top ten. Their target antigens are unknown. The sequenced sample was unstimulated CD8+ T cells sorted from spleen or lymph node cells, obtained before transplant. The receptors shown here come from a human donor who was the organ donor for an intestinal transplant.

The rearrangement links TRBV19 to TRBJ1-2; TRBD1 matches 7 bases. The CDR3 contains 15 residues. Germline V gene lookup returns CDR1 LNHDA and CDR2 SQIVND (reference sequence). V trimming: 5 bases; J trimming: 3 bases; junction bases outside the gene matches: 9. DNA of the CDR3: TGTGCCAGTAGTCCCTTCAGGGGGACCGACTATGGCTACACCTTC. It is translated as CASSPFRGTDYGYTF.

The genes are TRBV7-9 and TRBJ2-2; D may be TRBD2 (6 bases). Germline V gene data show CDR1 as SEHNR and CDR2 as FQNEAQ (reference sequence). The CDR3 runs 15 residues. V was shortened by 5 bases and J by 5 bases, with 15 bases between the two germline ends. Written as DNA, the CDR3 is TGTGCCAGCAGCCCGATGGAGGGCTTAACCGGGGAGCTGTTTTTT. Encoded protein: CASSPMEGLTGELFF.

V and J are TRBV11-3 and TRBJ2-2; 7 bases agree with TRBD2. Germline CDR1 and CDR2: SGHNT and YENEEA. With 1 base clipped from V and 5 bases from J, the junction kept 1 base outside the gene matches. This CDR3 spans 14 amino acids. The DNA for the CDR3 is TGTGCCAGCAGCTTAGGGGGGGGAACCGGGGAGCTGTTTTTT. Amino acid sequence: CASSLGGGTGELFF.

This rearrangement joins TRBV5-6 to TRBJ2-5; TRBD2 matches 9 bases. Trimming at V came to 0 bases and at J to 2 bases, leaving 8 bases not matched to a gene. Germline CDR1 SGHDT, CDR2 YYEEEE. This CDR3 is built from 17 residues. CDR3 sequence: CASSLELAGGEQETQYF. The DNA for the CDR3 is TGTGCCAGCAGCTTGGAACTGGCGGGGGGGGAACAAGAGACCCAGTACTTC.

The genes are TRBV27 and TRBJ2-6, with a possible D match to TRBD2 (5 bases). The V gene lost 7 bases and the J gene lost 0 bases, with 7 bases spanning the gap. The CDR3 spans 14 residues. Germline CDR1 MNHEY, CDR2 SMNVEV (reference sequence). CDR3 in DNA: TGTGCCAGCACGGAGGTCTCTGGGGCCAACGTCCTGACTTTC. This sequence encodes CASTEVSGANVLTF.

This chain connects TRBV27 to TRBJ2-1; 16 bases are a match to TRBD2. Germline CDR1 and CDR2: MNHEY and SMNVEV (reference sequence). The V and J ends lost 5 bases and 7 bases, in that order; junction bases with no gene match: 11. The CDR3 spans 18 residues. CDR3 loop: CASSPGGLAGGPGNEQFF. The CDR3 DNA sequence: TGTGCCAGCAGTCCCGGGGGACTAGCGGGGGGGCCGGGGAATGAGCAGTTCTTC.

This chain uses TRBV28 with TRBJ2-1; 9 bases match TRBD2. CDR3 length: 18 amino acids. In germline, CDR1 is MDHEN, CDR2 SYDVKM. J was trimmed by 1 base and V by 4 bases; bases with no gene match: 11. CDR3 in amino acids: CASSSYSGGTPSYNEQFF. The CDR3 DNA reads as TGTGCCAGCAGTTCCTATAGCGGGGGCACGCCTTCCTACAATGAGCAGTTCTTC.

The V and J genes are TRBV18 and TRBJ2-5, with D maybe TRBD1 (6 bases). The germline V gene encodes CDR1 KGHSH and CDR2 LQKENI. This CDR3 contains 16 residues. The germline V and J ends were trimmed by 3 bases and 1 base, with 15 bases remaining between them. The CDR3 coding sequence is TGTGCCAGCTCACCGTTTGGGGGCCCCCCCCAAGAGACCCAGTACTTC. This gives the protein CASSPFGGPPQETQYF.

The rearrangement joins TRBV15 to TRBJ2-3; D remains ambiguous. Germline V CDR1 and CDR2: LNHNV, YYDKDF (reference sequence). This CDR3 is built from 14 residues. V lost 5 bases to trimming and J lost 2 bases, with 11 bases between them. CDR3 nucleotide sequence: TGTGCCACCAGCCCGTCGGTGTTCACAGATACGCAGTATTTT. Its protein is CATSPSVFTDTQYF.

The chain uses TRBV5-1 and TRBJ1-1; TRBD1 is a possible D gene (6 bases). The CDR3 has 16 amino acids. Trimming shortened V by 0 bases and J by 3 bases, and 15 bases separated the two germline ends. Germline V lookup: CDR1 SGHRS, CDR2 YFSETQ. The CDR3 region is CASSLVHSGVDTEAFF. The CDR3 nucleotides are TGCGCCAGCAGCTTGGTACACTCAGGGGTAGACACTGAAGCTTTCTTT. The full variable domain, rest sourced from reference TRBV5-1 and TRBJ1-1, is KAGVTQTPRYLIKTRGQQVTLSCSPISGHRSVSWYQQTPGQGLQFLFEYFSETQRNKGNFPGRFSGRQFSNSRSEMNVSTLELGDSALYLCASSLVHSGVDTEAFFGQGTRLTVV.

V is TRBV6-4 and J is TRBJ2-3; 7 bases map to TRBD2. From germline, CDR1 is MRHNA and CDR2 SNTAGT. The CDR3 loop spans 15 amino acids. The junction had 4 bases not matched to a gene; V was cut back by 4 bases and J by 0 bases. The CDR3 is CASSAGAGSTDTQYF. In DNA form, the CDR3 reads TGTGCCAGCAGTGCGGGAGCGGGGAGCACAGATACGCAGTATTTT.

V usage is TRBV27 and J usage is TRBJ2-5; the match to TRBD2 covers 7 bases. The CDR3 contains 16 residues. Germline CDR1 reads MNHEY; CDR2 reads SMNVEV (reference sequence). Unmatched junction bases numbered 9, after V lost 0 bases and J lost 5 bases. DNA of the CDR3: TGTGCCAGCAGTTTATCTCCCGGAGGTAGCGGGGAGACCCAGTACTTC. Translating gives CASSLSPGGSGETQYF.

The genes are TRBV6-6 and TRBJ2-5; TRBD2 might be the D (6 bases). The CDR3 loop spans 14 amino acids. Germline V gene sequence: CDR1 MNHNY, CDR2 SVGAGI (reference sequence). Deletions cut 2 bases from V and 5 bases from J, with 12 bases between. The CDR3 DNA follows: TGTGCCAGCAGTTACGGGGGGAGAACGGAGACCCAGTACTTC. Translating gives CASSYGGRTETQYF.

V and J are TRBV27 and TRBJ2-1; a weak D match, TRBD2 (6 bases). The CDR3 runs to 16 residues. The V gene lost 2 bases and the J gene lost 2 bases, with 13 bases spanning the gap. Germline V gene data show CDR1 as MNHEY and CDR2 as SMNVEV (reference sequence). CDR3 loop: CASSLRDWQTYNEQFF. The CDR3 region has the DNA TGTGCCAGCAGTTTACGGGACTGGCAGACCTACAATGAGCAGTTCTTC.

The gene calls are TRBV7-9 and TRBJ2-7; maybe TRBD1 (6 bases). CDR3 length equals 14 residues. The V gene lost 5 bases and the J gene lost 0 bases, with 11 bases spanning the gap. CDR1 SEHNR and CDR2 FQNEAQ come from the germline V gene (reference sequence). The CDR3 reads CASSPDRGSYEQYV. The CDR3 coding sequence is TGTGCCAGCAGCCCGGACAGAGGCTCCTACGAGCAGTACGTC.

This clone was seen a handful of times. V gene TRBV10-3 combines with J gene TRBJ1-2; D call uncertain. V lost 9 bases to trimming and J lost 4 bases, with 21 bases between them. Germline loops: CDR1 ENHRY, CDR2 SYGVKD. This CDR3 is built from 15 residues. CDR3 in amino acids: CAIAEVVVDFYGYTF. In DNA, the CDR3 is TGTGCCATTGCCGAGGTGGTTGTAGATTTCTATGGCTACACCTTC.

The chain employs TRBV9 and TRBJ2-1; the match to TRBD1 covers 10 bases. Germline V gene sequence: CDR1 SGDLS, CDR2 YYNGEE. V shed 3 bases, J shed 5 bases, and the junction held 20 bases outside the gene matches. There are 20 residues in the CDR3. The CDR3 coding sequence is TGTGCCAGCAGCGATGGTCCCGGGACAGGGGTGGCGACCTTGGACAATGAGCAGTTCTTC. This gives the protein CASSDGPGTGVATLDNEQFF.

V usage is TRBV28 and J usage is TRBJ1-6, with a tentative D call TRBD1 (6 bases). The CDR3 covers 14 residues. Trimming left V 8 bases short and J 5 bases short, with 13 bases between. The V gene's germline CDR1 is MDHEN and CDR2 SYDVKM. CDR3 bases: TGTGCCAGCTTGCGGACAGAGGATAATTCACCCCTCCACTTT. Translated, it gives CASLRTEDNSPLHF. Looking up the rest from reference TRBV28 and TRBJ1-6 gives the full variable domain: DVKVTQSSRYLVKRTGEKVFLECVQDMDHENMFWYRQDPGLGLRLIYFSYDVKMKEKGDIPEGYSVSREKKERFSLILESASTNQTSMYLCASLRTEDNSPLHFGNGTRLTVT.

The chain uses TRBV27 and TRBJ1-5, with 8 bases fitting TRBD1. This CDR3 contains 13 residues. With V trimmed by 7 bases and J by 5 bases, 4 bases remained unmatched. CDR1 and CDR2 from the germline V gene are MNHEY and SMNVEV (reference sequence). The CDR3 protein is CASTGQGHQPQHF. In DNA, the CDR3 is TGTGCCAGCACAGGACAGGGCCATCAGCCCCAGCATTTT.

The CDR3 DNA reads as TGTGCCAGCAGTGAAGCGCTGTTACAGGGCGTCTATGGCTACACCTTC. It translates to CASSEALLQGVYGYTF. The chain joins TRBV6-1 to TRBJ1-2; perhaps TRBD1 as D (6 bases). CDR1 and CDR2 from the germline V gene are MNHNS and SASEGT. The CDR3 runs to 16 residues. The V end lost 0 bases, the J end lost 4 bases, and 15 bases lay between the germline ends.

The CDR3 bases are TGTGCCAGCAGCCAAGCCCGACAGTTCACCTTC. This gives the protein CASSQARQFTF. The genes are TRBV14 and TRBJ1-2, with D possibly being TRBD1 (5 bases). The CDR3 is 11 residues long. From germline, CDR1 is SGHDN and CDR2 FVKESK. The V and J ends lost 1 base and 13 bases respectively, with 10 bases between them.

The V call is TRBV6-6, the J call TRBJ2-3; D unresolved. V was trimmed by 0 bases and J by 4 bases, leaving 11 bases between them. The germline gives CDR1 MNHNY, CDR2 SVGAGI (reference sequence). CDR3 length: 15 amino acids. The CDR3 DNA reads as TGTGCCAGCAGTTACTCCCTAATCGCGGCAGATACGCAGTATTTT. It is translated as CASSYSLIAADTQYF.

This chain uses TRBV7-6 with TRBJ1-1; D is ambiguous. From germline, CDR1 is SGHVS and CDR2 FNYEAQ. The CDR3 consists of 13 residues. V gave up 2 bases and J gave up 4 bases, with 8 bases separating them. The CDR3 nucleotides read TGTGCCAGCAGCTTACTTCCTAGCACTGAAGCTTTCTTT. It yields the protein CASSLLPSTEAFF.

This clone was seen a handful of times. The chain is built from TRBV5-5 and TRBJ2-5; TRBD2 matches at 8 bases. The ends lost 4 bases at V and 5 bases at J; junction bases unmatched: 16. The CDR3 consists of 17 residues. The V gene's germline CDR1 is SGHKS and CDR2 YYEKEE (reference sequence). CDR3 DNA sequence: TGTGCCAGCAGCCCTGTCGGTACGGGGGGGCTCGTGGAGACCCAGTACTTC. Its protein is CASSPVGTGGLVETQYF.

This clone was counted a single time. Here the CDR3 DNA reads TGTGCCAGCAGTTACACCTCGACAGGGACGGGAAACACCATATATTTT. Translated: CASSYTSTGTGNTIYF. This rearrangement joins TRBV6-5 to TRBJ1-3, with 7 nucleotides matching TRBD1. The CDR3 loop spans 16 amino acids. The ends lost 2 bases at V and 4 bases at J; junction bases unmatched: 8. Germline V gene sequence: CDR1 MNHEY, CDR2 SVGAGI.

This clone has a single count. V usage is TRBV7-6 and J usage is TRBJ2-1, with 11 bases matching TRBD2. CDR3 size: 13 residues. Germline CDR1 is SGHVS and CDR2 is FNYEAQ. J gave up 9 bases and V 3 bases, and 1 base lay outside the gene matches. The CDR3 reads CASSFTSGGEQFF. For the CDR3, the DNA is TGTGCCAGCAGCTTCACTAGCGGGGGTGAGCAGTTCTTC.

V and J are TRBV21-1 and TRBJ2-7; TRBD1 is the table's D call, not checked against the DNA. TRBV21-1 is a pseudogene segment. This CDR3 comprises 16 residues. CDR3 DNA sequence: TGTGCCAGCAGCCATCCTACAGGGTACATTGTCTACGAGCAGTACGTC. Protein sequence: CASSHPTGYIVYEQYV.

This chain links TRBV28 with TRBJ1-1; 7 bases map to TRBD1. This CDR3 region has 15 residues. V trimming: 7 bases; J trimming: 2 bases; junction bases outside the gene matches: 10. Germline CDR1 MDHEN, CDR2 SYDVKM. CDR3 residues: CASIQPRQGNTEAFF. The CDR3 DNA reads as TGTGCCAGCATCCAGCCCCGACAGGGAAACACTGAAGCTTTCTTT.

The rearrangement uses TRBV5-1 and TRBJ1-3; D perhaps matches TRBD1 (5 bases). CDR1 and CDR2 from the germline V gene are SGHRS and YFSETQ. Trimming shortened V by 0 bases and J by 0 bases, and 25 bases separated the two germline ends. CDR3 length equals 21 residues. CDR3 in amino acids: CASSLEGLPPPHQTSGNTIYF. The CDR3, as DNA: TGCGCCAGCAGCTTGGAGGGGCTCCCACCTCCCCATCAAACCTCTGGAAACACCATATATTTT.

This chain links TRBV7-8 with TRBJ2-1; possibly TRBD2 for D (6 bases). Germline CDR1 and CDR2: SGHVS and FQNEAQ. This CDR3 is 13 amino acids long. The germline V and J ends were trimmed by 5 bases and 5 bases, with 10 bases remaining between them. CDR3 sequence (DNA): TGTGCCAGCAGCGTCGGGACTCACAATGAGCAGTTCTTC. Its protein product is CASSVGTHNEQFF. The full variable domain, rest sourced from reference TRBV7-8 and TRBJ2-1, is GAGVSQSPRYKVAKRGQDVALRCDPISGHVSLFWYQQALGQGPEFLTYFQNEAQLDKSGLPSDRFFAERPEGSVSTLKIQRTQQEDSAVYLCASSVGTHNEQFFGPGTRLTVL.

The rearrangement uses TRBV6-6 and TRBJ2-3; 11 nucleotides align to TRBD2. Germline V lookup: CDR1 MNHNY, CDR2 SVGAGI (reference sequence). V shed 4 bases and J 1 base; nucleotides not matched to a gene: 4. This CDR3 is built from 16 residues. CDR3 nucleotide sequence: TGTGCCAGCAGTTTCGAACTAGCGGGGGGCACAGATACGCAGTATTTT. This encodes CASSFELAGGTDTQYF.

This chain joins TRBV27 and TRBJ2-2; D is possibly TRBD1 (6 bases). Trimming took off 7 bases at V and 0 bases at J, with 15 bases between the two ends. Germline CDR1 reads MNHEY; CDR2 reads SMNVEV (reference sequence). The CDR3 covers 16 residues. Here the CDR3 DNA reads TGTGCCAGCACTTTGGAAGGGGGACCGAACACCGGGGAGCTGTTTTTT. Its translation: CASTLEGGPNTGELFF.